Described below is a single TCR beta chain sequence and its context. Its target antigen remains unknown. Per-base quality was not reported, and no clone a single base away is much larger than it. The data originate from a study of control samples from healthy donors and cancer patients (dated by TCRdb to the early 2020s). Library preparation used the immunoSEQ multiplex PCR assay. TCRdb retrieved this table from immuneACCESS and kept in-frame rearrangements only. Not all clones are present; in checked studies, unresolved V genes account for under half, and no reason is known for the remainder. Recorded for this sample are 140,000 to 150,000 clones; over 85% of them occurred a single time. 4.5% to 6% of the sample rests with the top ten. Here V drops 3 bases and J drops 2 bases, and the junction holds 3 bases not matched to any gene. From its cysteine to its phenylalanine, the CDR3 spans 15 amino acids. Only the CDR3 portion is preserved as DNA: 45 bases, with reading frame beginning at the first base. The CDR1 and CDR2 encoded by the germline V gene (reference sequence) are LNHDA and SQIVND.

This receptor was identified in a man between 18 and 35 years old in good health. Material for sequencing was blood. This chain is built from TRBV19 and TRBJ2-1; TRBD2 agrees with 8 junctional bases. The DNA sequence reads TGTGCCAGTAGTATTAGCGGGGTCGCCTACAATGAGCAGTTCTTC. Its protein is CASSISGVAYNEQFF. Where the CDR3 stops, the reference TRBV19 and TRBJ2-1 genes take over; the full variable domain is DGGITQSPKYLFRKEGQNVTLSCEQNLNHDAMYWYRQDPGQGLRLIYYSQIVNDFQKGDIAEGYSVSREKKESFPLTVTSAQKNPTAFYLCASSISGVAYNEQFFGPGTRLTVL.